The clone carrying this T cell receptor beta chain was counted ten times or more. Its antigen is unidentified. This record comes from a study of identical twins. Findings and limits, study-wide: In beta out-of-frame sequences, the excess sharing between twins was weaker.

Germline V gives CDR1 LGHDT, CDR2 YNNKEL (reference sequence). V lost 1 base to trimming and J lost 4 bases, with 8 bases between them. The CDR3 is 14 amino acids. MiXCR, run by TCRdb on the 5' RACE reads, gives a single entry per CDR3 protein. Of 240,000 or so distinct CDR3 sequences in the sample, 7% were seen once. Another study also made use of these data, one on yellow fever vaccine responses in identical twins.

The sequenced sample was memory (CD45RO+) T cells sorted from blood. This TCR was sampled from a woman younger than 35 in good health. The V and J genes are TRBV3-1 and TRBJ1-5, with D uncertain. This chain's CDR3 is CASSQASKNQPQHF. Here the CDR3 DNA reads TGTGCCAGCAGCCAAGCCAGTAAAAATCAGCCCCAGCATTTT. Variable domain in full (rest from reference TRBV3-1 and TRBJ1-5): DTAVSQTPKYLVTQMGNDKSIKCEQNLGHDTMYWYKQDSKKFLKIMFSYNNKELIINETVPNRFSPKSPDKAHLNLHINSLELGDSAVYFCASSQASKNQPQHFGDGTRLSIL.